This record concerns one T cell receptor beta chain sequence. This record belongs to a study of control samples from healthy donors and cancer patients. This table comes from immunoSEQ multiplex PCR, and its TCRdb copy is limited to in-frame clones, with some not included. The sample contains 150,000 to 200,000 clones, 70% to 90% of which appear only once. Germline assignment: CDR1 SGHKS and CDR2 YYEKEE (reference sequence). The CDR3 covers 13 residues. Trimming removed 2 bases at V and 5 bases at J, with 10 bases between. The clonotype comes from a young man in good health. The sample was blood. This sequence joins TRBV5-5 and TRBJ1-1; D remains ambiguous. CDR3 bases: TGTGCCAGCAGCTTTCAACCGACTACTGAAGCTTTCTTT. Protein sequence: CASSFQPTTEAFF.